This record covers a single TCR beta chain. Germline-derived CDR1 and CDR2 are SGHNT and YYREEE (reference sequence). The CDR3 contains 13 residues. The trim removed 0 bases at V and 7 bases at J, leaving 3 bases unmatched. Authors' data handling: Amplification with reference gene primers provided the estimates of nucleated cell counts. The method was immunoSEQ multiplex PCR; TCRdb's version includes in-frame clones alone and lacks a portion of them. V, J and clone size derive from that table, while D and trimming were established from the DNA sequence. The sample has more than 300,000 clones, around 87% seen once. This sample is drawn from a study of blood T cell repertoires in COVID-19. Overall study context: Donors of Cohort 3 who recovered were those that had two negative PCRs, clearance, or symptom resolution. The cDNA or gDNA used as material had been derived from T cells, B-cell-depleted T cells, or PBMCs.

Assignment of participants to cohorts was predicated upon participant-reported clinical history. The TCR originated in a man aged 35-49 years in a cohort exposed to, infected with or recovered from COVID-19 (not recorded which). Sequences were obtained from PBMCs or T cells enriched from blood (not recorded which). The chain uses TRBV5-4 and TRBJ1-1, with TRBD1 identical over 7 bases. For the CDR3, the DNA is TGTGCCAGCAGCTTGGTAGGGGGCCTTGAAGCTTTCTTT. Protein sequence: CASSLVGGLEAFF.